This T cell receptor beta chain was captured in a study of cytomegalovirus exposure and HLA in healthy donors. Study summary: The same platform used for the roughly 610 first-cohort repertoires was also used for the approximately 120 validation repertoires, as a later analysis reported. Overall study findings and caveats: According to reports, the classifier identified cytomegalovirus status with high specificity and sensitivity.

Method: immunoSEQ multiplex PCR; TCRdb's copy keeps in-frame clones and lacks some. Of hundreds of thousands of clones listed, approximately 90% were seen once; the top ten hold under 0.95%. The CDR3 runs 14 residues. V lost 7 bases, J lost 4 bases, and 14 bases lay in between. The V gene's germline CDR1 is MDHEN and CDR2 SYDVKM. To note about this clone: Its target is unknown.

The chain recombines TRBV28 with TRBJ2-1; D is unresolved. The clonotype originates from a woman under 30 in good health and CMV-seronegative. What was sequenced was PBMCs. This CDR3 reads CASTIRSLYNEQFF. The DNA for the CDR3 is TGTGCCAGCACCATTAGAAGCCTATACAATGAGCAGTTCTTC.